These 17 T cell receptor beta chains were all obtained from the same sample, sequenced in a study of blood T cell repertoires in COVID-19. Clones were read by immunoSEQ multiplex PCR, and TCRdb kept only the in-frame ones, dropping some. The sample includes approximately 69,000 clones, 82% of them seen just once. The sample consisted of peripheral blood. The origin of the receptors is an elderly woman with acute or convalescent COVID-19.

This clone was found once. The chain employs TRBV6-1 and TRBJ2-5, with D uncertain. Trimming stripped 2 bases from V and 4 bases from J, with 11 bases between. Germline V CDR1 and CDR2: MNHNS, SASEGT. This CDR3 has 14 amino acids. The CDR3 sequence is CASSELGPRETQYF. CDR3 bases: TGTGCCAGCAGTGAACTTGGCCCACGAGAGACCCAGTACTTC.

This rearrangement joins TRBV7-9 to TRBJ2-2; 8 positions agree with TRBD1. The CDR3 loop spans 14 amino acids. Trimming cost V 1 base and J 5 bases; bases outside gene matches: 0. The germline CDR1 and CDR2 sequences are SEHNR and FQNEAQ (reference sequence). CDR3 protein: CASSLGTGTGELFF. The DNA for the CDR3 is TGTGCCAGCAGCTTAGGGACAGGGACCGGGGAGCTGTTTTTT.

The sample holds a few counts of this clone. V is TRBV6-2 or TRBV6-3 and J is TRBJ2-1, with a weak D call TRBD2 (5 bases). Germline loops: CDR1 MNHEY, CDR2 SVGEGT. The CDR3 has 15 residues. The V gene lost 5 bases and the J gene lost 2 bases, with 13 bases spanning the gap. The CDR3 DNA sequence: TGTGCCAGCAGTACACGGGGATTGACCTACAATGAGCAGTTCTTC. This translates into CASSTRGLTYNEQFF.

The V gene is TRBV29-1, the J gene TRBJ1-1, with D unresolved. This CDR3 contains 10 residues. The V and J ends lost 7 bases and 1 base respectively, with 4 bases between them. Per the germline V gene, CDR1 is SQVTM and CDR2 is ANQGSEA. The DNA of the CDR3 is TGCAGCGCCCAGAACACTGAAGCTTTCTTT. It specifies CSAQNTEAFF.

The rearrangement links TRBV4-3 to TRBJ2-5, with a tentative D call TRBD1 (6 bases). In germline, CDR1 is LGHNA, CDR2 YSLEER. V lost 4 bases and J lost 2, with 17 bases in between. The CDR3 loop spans 16 amino acids. The CDR3 DNA is TGCGCCAGCAGCCGAAAACTGCCGGGACAACAAGAGACCCAGTACTTC. It yields the protein CASSRKLPGQQETQYF.

This chain links TRBV27 with TRBJ2-7, with D tentatively TRBD2 (6 bases). Looked up from germline, CDR1 is MNHEY and CDR2 is SMNVEV (reference sequence). CDR3 length: 15 amino acids. V was trimmed by 8 bases and J by 0 bases, leaving 17 bases between them. In DNA form, the CDR3 reads TGTGCCAGCGCTTTCCAATGGAGGGGCTCCTACGAGCAGTACTTC. As protein: CASAFQWRGSYEQYF.

J is TRBJ2-2 and V is TRBV19; D uncertain. This CDR3 has 9 amino acids. The germline V gene encodes CDR1 LNHDA and CDR2 SQIVND (reference sequence). The CDR3 coding sequence is TGTCGGAACACCGGGGAGCTGTTTTTT. As protein: CRNTGELFF.

This clone turned up a few times. The J gene is TRBJ1-6, the V gene TRBV9; D is possibly TRBD1 (5 bases). Trimming left V 0 bases short and J 10 bases short, with 14 bases between. CDR3 length equals 15 residues. CDR1 SGDLS and CDR2 YYNGEE come from the germline V gene. The CDR3, as DNA: TGTGCCAGCAGCGTAGATTGGAGGGGATTCTCACCCCTCCACTTT. Translated, it gives CASSVDWRGFSPLHF.

For the CDR3, the DNA is TGCGCCAGCAGCCAGGGGACAGGGGGCGGGTCGAACACTGAAGCTTTCTTT. It is translated as CASSQGTGGGSNTEAFF. The J gene is TRBJ1-1, the V gene TRBV4-3, with 12 bases that match TRBD1. Looked up from germline, CDR1 is LGHNA and CDR2 is YSLEER. The CDR3 consists of 17 residues. With V trimmed by 3 bases and J by 1 base, 6 bases remained unmatched.

The chain couples TRBV30 to TRBJ1-5, with D possibly TRBD1 on 5 matching bases. V was clipped by 4 bases and J by 4 bases, with 11 bases between them. CDR3 length: 13 residues. Germline values: CDR1 GTSNPN, CDR2 SVGIG (reference sequence). CDR3 amino acids: CAWMSGWNQPQHF. DNA of the CDR3: TGTGCCTGGATGTCAGGGTGGAATCAGCCCCAGCATTTT.

The V gene is TRBV11-1, the J gene TRBJ2-1, with 7 bases identical to TRBD2. This CDR3 is built from 15 residues. Germline CDR1 SGHAT, CDR2 FQDESV (reference sequence). The V gene end was trimmed by 0 bases and the J gene end by 10 bases; junction bases not matched to a gene: 9. The CDR3 sequence: CASSLAGGQPREQFF. CDR3 DNA sequence: TGTGCCAGCAGCTTAGCGGGAGGGCAACCTCGCGAGCAGTTCTTC.

The chain recombines TRBV10-1 with TRBJ1-1, with TRBD1 matching over 7 bases. Germline CDR1 WNHNN, CDR2 SYGVQD (reference sequence). CDR3 length: 14 amino acids. V lost 3 bases and J lost 7; bases outside the gene matches: 8. This chain's CDR3 is CASSDEDRDIEAFF. The CDR3 DNA reads as TGCGCCAGCAGTGACGAAGACAGGGACATTGAAGCTTTCTTT.

This chain uses TRBV4-1 with TRBJ2-7; D might be TRBD1 (6 bases). V was cut by 6 bases and J by 6 bases, with 12 bases left in between. CDR1 MGHRA and CDR2 YSYEKL come from the germline V gene. CDR3 length: 12 residues. The CDR3 DNA follows: TGCGCCAGCAGTCGCCAGGGGACCGAGCAGTACTTC. This sequence encodes CASSRQGTEQYF.

The chain is built from TRBV24-1 and TRBJ2-5; D not certain. The CDR3 extends over 14 amino acids. Germline V gene lookup returns CDR1 KGHDR and CDR2 SFDVKD. Trimming stripped 0 bases from V and 5 bases from J, with 9 bases between. In DNA, the CDR3 is TGTGCCACCAGTGATTTGCACATTCGCGAGACCCAGTACTTC. Protein product: CATSDLHIRETQYF.

The chain uses TRBV5-1 and TRBJ2-7; the match to TRBD2 covers 7 bases. Trimming cost V 4 bases and J 4 bases; bases outside gene matches: 8. Germline V gives CDR1 SGHRS, CDR2 YFSETQ. The CDR3 has 14 amino acids. CDR3 protein: CASSKGGSVYEQYF. CDR3 coding DNA: TGCGCCAGCAGCAAGGGCGGGAGTGTATACGAGCAGTACTTC.

This clone was seen a single time. The chain recombines TRBV5-4 with TRBJ1-1; 8 nucleotides align to TRBD1. The CDR3 length is 14 residues. V was clipped by 3 bases and J by 4 bases; unmatched bases: 5. Germline V CDR1 and CDR2: SGHNT, YYREEE (reference sequence). The DNA of the CDR3 is TGTGCCAGCAGCTCTGGACAGGGAACCACTGAAGCTTTCTTT. It yields the protein CASSSGQGTTEAFF. Full variable domain (missing parts from reference TRBV5-4 and TRBJ1-1): ETGVTQSPTHLIKTRGQQVTLRCSSQSGHNTVSWYQQALGQGPQFIFQYYREEENGRGNFPPRFSGLQFPNYSSELNVNALELDDSALYLCASSSGQGTTEAFFGQGTRLTVV.

V is TRBV6-1 and J is TRBJ2-1; 10 nucleotides align to TRBD2. V was pared by 0 bases and J by 6 bases, with 5 bases of the junction left unmatched. The V gene's germline CDR1 is MNHNS and CDR2 SASEGT. CDR3 length equals 16 residues. The CDR3 is CASSEAPGTSVNEQFF. For the CDR3, the DNA is TGTGCCAGCAGTGAAGCCCCGGGGACTAGCGTCAATGAGCAGTTCTTC.